These 9 T cell receptor beta chains came from one sample sequenced in a study of monozygotic twins with inflammatory bowel disease. TCRdb reanalyzed the 5' RACE reads and collapses them to one entry per CDR3 protein, without DNA. The sample features about 110,000 distinct CDR3 sequences, with around 12% in its top ten. Sequencing input: blood. These receptors were taken from a human donor with ulcerative colitis or Crohn's disease, or a healthy co-twin of an affected twin (not recorded which).

CDR3 in amino acids: CASSRRWFSVGYGREWLTDTQYF. The chain employs TRBV3-1 and TRBJ2-3; TCRdb's D call, TRBD2, is unchecked because there is no DNA. The CDR3 loop spans 23 amino acids. Germline CDR1 reads LGHDT; CDR2 reads YNNKEL (reference sequence).

The chain links TRBV27 to TRBJ1-1; lacking DNA, the TRBD1 call made by TCRdb goes unchecked. This CDR3 is built from 14 residues. CDR1 is MNHEY and CDR2 is SMNVEV in the germline V gene (reference sequence). The CDR3 loop is CASSFTGGGTEAFF.

The chain links TRBV20-1 to TRBJ2-3; without DNA, the TCRdb call of TRBD2 cannot be checked. CDR1 and CDR2 from the germline V gene are DFQATT and SNEGSKA (reference sequence). CDR3 length equals 17 residues. This CDR3 is CSASSARTSGMTDTQYF.

The chain is built from TRBV5-1 and TRBJ1-1. The CDR3 sequence is 13 residues long. The germline V gene has CDR1 SGHRS and CDR2 YFSETQ. The CDR3: CASSLGLNTEAFF.

The V gene is TRBV5-1, the J gene TRBJ1-6. This CDR3 contains 13 residues. Germline CDR1 reads SGHRS; CDR2 reads YFSETQ. The CDR3 spells CASSLETNSPLHF.

V is TRBV12-3 or TRBV12-4 and J is TRBJ1-1; the TCRdb D gene call, TRBD1, has no DNA to confirm it. This CDR3 spans 16 amino acids. The CDR3 here is CASRGHGTGAGTEAFF.

V usage is TRBV11-2 and J usage is TRBJ1-3. This CDR3 comprises 14 residues. Germline V gene sequence: CDR1 SGHAT, CDR2 FQNNGV. CDR3 sequence reads: CASTTLFSGNTIYF. The full variable domain, completed using reference TRBV11-2 and TRBJ1-3, is EAGVAQSPRYKIIEKRQSVAFWCNPISGHATLYWYQQILGQGPKLLIQFQNNGVVDDSQLPKDRFSAERLKGVDSTLKIQPAKLEDSAVYLCASTTLFSGNTIYFGEGSWLTVV.

The V gene is TRBV19, the J gene TRBJ1-5. This CDR3 is built from 13 residues. Looked up from germline, CDR1 is LNHDA and CDR2 is SQIVND (reference sequence). The CDR3 protein is CASMVQSNQPQHF.

The chain combines TRBV5-1 with TRBJ2-7; TCRdb proposes TRBD2, but this gene call is untestable without DNA. This CDR3 has 14 amino acids. Germline V gene sequence: CDR1 SGHRS, CDR2 YFSETQ. CDR3 region: CASSPYSGGYEQYF.